This record looks at one TCR beta chain sequence and its context. Germline CDR1 MGHRA, CDR2 YSYEKL. V was cut by 5 bases and J by 11 bases, with 17 bases left in between. This CDR3 is built from 13 residues. The data are from a study of T cells of healthy individuals. TCRdb reprocessed the 5' RACE reads via MiXCR and lists one record per CDR3 protein. The sample has 63,000 or so distinct CDR3 sequences, about 17% seen once. This clonotype was sampled from a human donor in good health. This sequence joins TRBV4-1 and TRBJ2-3; D gene uncertain. This CDR3 reads CASSGIRVPGQYF. The CDR3 DNA reads as TGCGCCAGCAGCGGCATCCGGGTTCCGGGGCAGTATTTT.